This TCR beta chain appears in the sequencing data of a study of T-cell memory formation after mild COVID-19. As for the study in general: TCR clusters largely stayed donor specific. Study conclusions and caveats: Some responding clones appeared in pre-infection memory, suggesting cross-reactive memory joined. CD8+ contracting clones occupied EMRA, while CD4+ ones occupied mainly CM and EM.

V lost 11 bases to trimming and J lost 2 bases; unmatched junction nucleotides: 9. The length of the CDR3 is 13 residues. CDR1 and CDR2 (germline): LNHDA, SQIVND (reference sequence). The authors produced TCR alpha and TCR beta cDNA libraries with sample barcodes and UMIs by 5'RACE using constant-segment primers. TCRdb reprocessed the 5' RACE reads via MiXCR and lists one record per CDR3 protein. The sample holds 360,000 or so distinct CDR3 sequences, under 30% seen once. This clonotype was recorded many times. What it binds is not known. Material for sequencing was PBMCs or a T cell subset sorted from them (not recorded which). The sequence was obtained from an adult woman who had mild COVID-19 (a few samples of this study predate the infection). Cell type and time point are not known. V gene TRBV19 combines with J gene TRBJ2-7, with TRBD2 matching over 7 bases. CDR3 in DNA: TGTGCCTCAGCCTCGGGGGGAACCTACGAGCAGTACTTC. Its translation: CASASGGTYEQYF.